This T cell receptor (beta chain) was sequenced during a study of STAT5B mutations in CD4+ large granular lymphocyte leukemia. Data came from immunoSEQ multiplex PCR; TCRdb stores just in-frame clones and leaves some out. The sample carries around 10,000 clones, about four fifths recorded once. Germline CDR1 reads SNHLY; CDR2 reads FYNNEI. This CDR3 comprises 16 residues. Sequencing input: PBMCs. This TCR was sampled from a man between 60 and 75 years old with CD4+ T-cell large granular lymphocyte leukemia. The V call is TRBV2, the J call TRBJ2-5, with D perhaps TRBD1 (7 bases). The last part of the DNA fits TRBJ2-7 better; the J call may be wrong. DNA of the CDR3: TGTGCCAGCACGTCGTGGGGGGCAGGGGGGTTTTACGAGCAGTACTTC. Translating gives CASTSWGAGGFYEQYF.